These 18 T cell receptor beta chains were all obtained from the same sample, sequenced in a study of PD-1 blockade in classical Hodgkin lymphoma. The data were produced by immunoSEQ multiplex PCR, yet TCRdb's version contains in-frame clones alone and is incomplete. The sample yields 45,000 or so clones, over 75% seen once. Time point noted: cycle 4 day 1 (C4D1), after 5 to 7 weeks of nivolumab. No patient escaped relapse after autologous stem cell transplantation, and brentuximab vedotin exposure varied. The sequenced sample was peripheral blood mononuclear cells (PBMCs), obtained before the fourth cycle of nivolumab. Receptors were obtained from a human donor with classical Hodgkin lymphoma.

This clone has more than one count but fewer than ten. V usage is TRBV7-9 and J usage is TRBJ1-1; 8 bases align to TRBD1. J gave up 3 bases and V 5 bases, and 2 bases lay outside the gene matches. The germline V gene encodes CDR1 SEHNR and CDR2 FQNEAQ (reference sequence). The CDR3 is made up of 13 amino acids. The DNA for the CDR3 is TGTGCCAGCAGCCAGACAGGGGACACTGAAGCTTTCTTT. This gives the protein CASSQTGDTEAFF.

The CDR3, as DNA: TGTGCCAGCAGCTTACAACAAGGAGAGGGGAACTATGGCTACACCTTC. As protein: CASSLQQGEGNYGYTF. The genes are TRBV11-2 and TRBJ1-2; the D gene is possibly TRBD1 (5 bases). CDR1 is SGHAT, CDR2 FQNNGV, per germline. This CDR3 is built from 16 residues. V was shortened by 2 bases and J by 2 bases, with 15 bases between the two germline ends. Supplemented by reference TRBV11-2 and TRBJ1-2, the full variable domain reads EAGVAQSPRYKIIEKRQSVAFWCNPISGHATLYWYQQILGQGPKLLIQFQNNGVVDDSQLPKDRFSAERLKGVDSTLKIQPAKLEDSAVYLCASSLQQGEGNYGYTFGSGTRLTVV.

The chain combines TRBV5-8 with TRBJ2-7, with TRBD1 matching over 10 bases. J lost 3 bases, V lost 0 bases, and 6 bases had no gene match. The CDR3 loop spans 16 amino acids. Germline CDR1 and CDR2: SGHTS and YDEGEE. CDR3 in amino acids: CASSLEWDRGLYEQYF. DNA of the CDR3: TGTGCCAGCAGCTTGGAATGGGACAGGGGCCTCTACGAGCAGTACTTC.

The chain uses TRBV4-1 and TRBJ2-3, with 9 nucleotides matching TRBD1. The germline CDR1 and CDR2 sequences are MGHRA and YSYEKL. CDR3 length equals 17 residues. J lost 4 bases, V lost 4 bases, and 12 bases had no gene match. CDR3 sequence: CASSRARDRVNSDTQYF. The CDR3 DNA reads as TGCGCCAGCAGCCGGGCGCGGGACAGGGTTAACTCAGATACGCAGTATTTT.

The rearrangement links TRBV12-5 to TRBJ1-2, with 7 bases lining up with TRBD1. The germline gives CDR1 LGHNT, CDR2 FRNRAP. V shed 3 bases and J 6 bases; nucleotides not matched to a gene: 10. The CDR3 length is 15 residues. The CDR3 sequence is CASGFISGGKNGYTF. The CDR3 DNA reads TGTGCTAGTGGTTTTATCTCAGGGGGTAAGAATGGCTACACCTTC.

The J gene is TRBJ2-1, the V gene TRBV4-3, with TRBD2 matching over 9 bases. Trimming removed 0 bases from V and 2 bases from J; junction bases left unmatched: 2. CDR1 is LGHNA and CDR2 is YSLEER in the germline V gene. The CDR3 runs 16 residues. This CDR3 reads CASSQDSSGAYNEQFF. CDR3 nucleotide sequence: TGCGCCAGCAGCCAAGATTCTAGCGGGGCCTACAATGAGCAGTTCTTC.

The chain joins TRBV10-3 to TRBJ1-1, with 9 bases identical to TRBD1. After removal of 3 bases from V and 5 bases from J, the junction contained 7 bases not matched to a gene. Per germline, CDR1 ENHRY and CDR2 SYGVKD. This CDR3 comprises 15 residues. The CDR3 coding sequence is TGTGCCATCAGTGATAAGGGACAGGGTGTTACTGAAGCTTTCTTT. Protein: CAISDKGQGVTEAFF.

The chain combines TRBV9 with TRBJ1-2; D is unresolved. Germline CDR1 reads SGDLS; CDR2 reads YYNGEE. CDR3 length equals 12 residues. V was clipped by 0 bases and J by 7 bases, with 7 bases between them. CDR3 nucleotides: TGTGCCAGCAGCGTAGCGGGCCCTGGCTACACCTTC. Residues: CASSVAGPGYTF.

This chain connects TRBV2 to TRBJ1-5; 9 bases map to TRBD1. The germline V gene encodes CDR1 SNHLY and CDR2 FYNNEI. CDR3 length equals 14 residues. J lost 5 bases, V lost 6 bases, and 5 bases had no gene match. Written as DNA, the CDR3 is TGTGCCAGCAGATCGGGACAGGGTTATCAGCCCCAGCATTTT. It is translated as CASRSGQGYQPQHF.

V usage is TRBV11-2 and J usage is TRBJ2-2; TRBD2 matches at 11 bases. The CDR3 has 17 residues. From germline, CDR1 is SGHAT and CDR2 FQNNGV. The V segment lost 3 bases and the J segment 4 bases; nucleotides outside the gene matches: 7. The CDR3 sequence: CASSFATSGGFTGELFF. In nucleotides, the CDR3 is TGTGCCAGCAGCTTTGCCACTAGCGGGGGCTTCACCGGGGAGCTGTTTTTT.

The CDR3 loop reads CASSQSTVAETQYF. The CDR3 DNA follows: TGTGCCAGCAGCCAATCGACAGTCGCCGAGACCCAGTACTTC. This chain joins TRBV7-6 and TRBJ2-5, with a weak D call TRBD1 (5 bases). The CDR3 length is 14 residues. The V end lost 5 bases, the J end lost 5 bases, and 15 bases lay between the germline ends. Germline V lookup: CDR1 SGHVS, CDR2 FNYEAQ.

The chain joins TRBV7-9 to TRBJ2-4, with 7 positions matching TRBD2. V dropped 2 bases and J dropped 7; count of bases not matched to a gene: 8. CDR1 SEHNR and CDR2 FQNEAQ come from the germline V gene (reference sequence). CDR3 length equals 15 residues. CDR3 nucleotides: TGTGCCAGCAGCTTAAGAAGCGGGGTTCCTAACATTCAGTACTTC. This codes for CASSLRSGVPNIQYF.

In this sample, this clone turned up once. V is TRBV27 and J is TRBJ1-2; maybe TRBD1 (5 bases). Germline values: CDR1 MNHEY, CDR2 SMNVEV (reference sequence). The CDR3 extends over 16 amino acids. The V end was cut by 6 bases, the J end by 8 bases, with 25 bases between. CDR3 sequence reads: CASRPTLLGQGEGYTF. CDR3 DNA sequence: TGTGCCAGCAGACCCACGCTCCTGGGGCAGGGAGAAGGCTACACCTTC.

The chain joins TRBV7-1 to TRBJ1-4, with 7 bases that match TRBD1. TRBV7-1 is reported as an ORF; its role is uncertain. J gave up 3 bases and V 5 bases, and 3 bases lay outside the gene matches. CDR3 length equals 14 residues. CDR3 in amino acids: CASSVRGSNEKLFF. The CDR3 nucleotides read TGTGCCAGCAGCGTCAGGGGGTCTAATGAAAAACTGTTTTTT.

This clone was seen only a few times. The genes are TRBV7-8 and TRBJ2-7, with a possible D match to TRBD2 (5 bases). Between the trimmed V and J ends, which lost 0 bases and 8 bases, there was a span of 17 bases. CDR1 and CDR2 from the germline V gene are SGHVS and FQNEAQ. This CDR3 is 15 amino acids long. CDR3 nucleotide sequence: TGTGCCAGCAGCTTAGCGGGGAGATACCCCGAGAAGCAGTACTTC. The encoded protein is CASSLAGRYPEKQYF. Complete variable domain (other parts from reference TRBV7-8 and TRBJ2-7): GAGVSQSPRYKVAKRGQDVALRCDPISGHVSLFWYQQALGQGPEFLTYFQNEAQLDKSGLPSDRFFAERPEGSVSTLKIQRTQQEDSAVYLCASSLAGRYPEKQYFGPGTRLTVT.

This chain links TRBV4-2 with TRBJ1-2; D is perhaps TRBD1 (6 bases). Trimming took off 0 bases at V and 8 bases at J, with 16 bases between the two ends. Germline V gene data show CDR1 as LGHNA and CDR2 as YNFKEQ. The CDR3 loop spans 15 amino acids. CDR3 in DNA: TGTGCCAGCAGCCAAGAGGATACAGGGAATAACGGCTACACCTTC. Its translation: CASSQEDTGNNGYTF.

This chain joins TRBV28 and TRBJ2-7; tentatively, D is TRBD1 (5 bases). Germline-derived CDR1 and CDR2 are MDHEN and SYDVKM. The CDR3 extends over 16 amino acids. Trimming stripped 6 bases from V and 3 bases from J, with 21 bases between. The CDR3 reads CASSLLTQARSYEQYF. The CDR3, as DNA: TGTGCCAGCAGCTTACTAACACAGGCCCGTAGCTACGAGCAGTACTTC.

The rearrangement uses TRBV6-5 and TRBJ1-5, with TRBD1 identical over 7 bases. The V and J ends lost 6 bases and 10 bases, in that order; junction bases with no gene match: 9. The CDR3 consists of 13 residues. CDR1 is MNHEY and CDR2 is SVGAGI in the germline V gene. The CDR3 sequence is CASRGTASRPQHF. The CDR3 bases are TGTGCCAGCAGAGGGACAGCAAGCCGACCCCAGCATTTT.